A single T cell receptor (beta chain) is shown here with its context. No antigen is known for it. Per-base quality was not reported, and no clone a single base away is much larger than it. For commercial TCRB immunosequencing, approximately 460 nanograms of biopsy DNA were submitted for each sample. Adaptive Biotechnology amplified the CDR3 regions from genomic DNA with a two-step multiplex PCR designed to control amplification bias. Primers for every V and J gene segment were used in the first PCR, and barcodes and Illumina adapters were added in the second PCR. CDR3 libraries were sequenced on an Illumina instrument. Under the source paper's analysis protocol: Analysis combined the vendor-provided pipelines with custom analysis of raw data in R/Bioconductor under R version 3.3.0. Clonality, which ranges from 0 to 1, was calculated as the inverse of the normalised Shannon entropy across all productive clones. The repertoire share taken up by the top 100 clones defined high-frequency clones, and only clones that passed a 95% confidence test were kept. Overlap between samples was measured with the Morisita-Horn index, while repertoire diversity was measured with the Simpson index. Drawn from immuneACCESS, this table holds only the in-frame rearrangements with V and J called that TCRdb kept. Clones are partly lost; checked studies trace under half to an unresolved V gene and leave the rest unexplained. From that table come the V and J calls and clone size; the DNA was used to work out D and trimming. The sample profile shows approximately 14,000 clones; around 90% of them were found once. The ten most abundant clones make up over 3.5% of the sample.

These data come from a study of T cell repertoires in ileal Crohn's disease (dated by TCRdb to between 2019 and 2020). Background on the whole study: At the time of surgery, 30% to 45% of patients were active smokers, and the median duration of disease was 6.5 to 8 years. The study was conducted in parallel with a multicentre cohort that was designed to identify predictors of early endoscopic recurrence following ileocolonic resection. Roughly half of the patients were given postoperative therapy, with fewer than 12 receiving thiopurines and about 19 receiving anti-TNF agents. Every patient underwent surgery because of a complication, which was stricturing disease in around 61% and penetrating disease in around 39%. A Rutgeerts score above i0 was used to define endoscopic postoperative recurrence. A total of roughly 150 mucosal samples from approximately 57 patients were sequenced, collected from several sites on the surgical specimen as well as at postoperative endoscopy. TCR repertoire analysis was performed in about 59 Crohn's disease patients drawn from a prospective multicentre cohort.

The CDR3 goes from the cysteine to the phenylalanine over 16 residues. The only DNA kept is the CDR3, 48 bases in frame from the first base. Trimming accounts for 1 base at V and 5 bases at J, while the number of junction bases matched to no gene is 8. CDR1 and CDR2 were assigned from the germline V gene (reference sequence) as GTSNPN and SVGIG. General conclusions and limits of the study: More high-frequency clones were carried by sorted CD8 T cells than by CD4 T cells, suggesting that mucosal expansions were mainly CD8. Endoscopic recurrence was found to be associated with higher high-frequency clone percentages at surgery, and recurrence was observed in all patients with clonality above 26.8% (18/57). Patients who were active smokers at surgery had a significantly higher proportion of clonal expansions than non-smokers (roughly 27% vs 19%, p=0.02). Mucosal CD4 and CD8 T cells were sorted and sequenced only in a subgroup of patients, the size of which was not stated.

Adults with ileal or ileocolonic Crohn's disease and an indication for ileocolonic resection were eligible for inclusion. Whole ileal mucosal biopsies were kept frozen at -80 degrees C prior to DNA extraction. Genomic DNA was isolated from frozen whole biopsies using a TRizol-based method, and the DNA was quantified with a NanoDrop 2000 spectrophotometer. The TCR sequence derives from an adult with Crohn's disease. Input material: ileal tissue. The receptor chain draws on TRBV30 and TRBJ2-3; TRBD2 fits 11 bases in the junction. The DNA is TGTGCCTGGAGTGCCCTAGCGGGGGGTCAAGGAGATACGCAGTATTTT. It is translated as CAWSALAGGQGDTQYF.